This T cell receptor (beta chain) was retrieved from a study of T cells in Graves' hyperthyroidism and ophthalmopathy. CDR1 and CDR2 (germline): MNHEY, SMNVEV (reference sequence). CDR3 size: 15 residues. The V end was cut by 0 bases, the J end by 7 bases, with 15 bases between. Recently diagnosed hyperthyroidism of less than 2 months' duration affected patients aged 18 to 65. Investigators excluded patients with uncontrolled infection, other autoimmune disease, pregnancy or lactation. Together with thyroid ultrasound, orbital computed tomography, serum thyroxine and TRAb, clinical symptoms were used for diagnoses. Amplified regions were TCR beta CDR3 sequences from RNA transcripts. The primer set for the first-round RT-PCR of the TCR CDR3 was HTBI. TCRdb re-called the multiplex PCR reads with MiXCR, one entry per CDR3 protein. The sample carries some 620,000 distinct CDR3 sequences, 15% to 20% recorded once.

Study-level findings and limits: The model foresaw ophthalmopathy a median 6.5 months prior to onset.

This clonotype showed up just a few times. What it binds is unknown. The specimen sequenced was blood. This clonotype was sampled from a woman in her thirties with Graves' hyperthyroidism. The chain joins TRBV27 to TRBJ1-2; D perhaps matches TRBD1 (5 bases). The CDR3 DNA reads as TGTGCCAGCAGTTTATCAGGAGGGGCGCGTGGTGGCTACACCTTC. It encodes CASSLSGGARGGYTF.